The subject of this entry is one T cell receptor beta chain. Its antigen is unknown. The CDR3 runs to 13 residues. Per germline, CDR1 LGHDT and CDR2 YNNKEL (reference sequence). V gave up 5 bases and J gave up 4 bases, with 11 bases separating them. The record originates from a study of blood T cells in healthy people across ages. Study results and limitations: Comparison with aged donors showed that long-lived donors had more naive CD4+ cells and higher diversity.

Next came a second PCR, run for about 6 to 11 cycles, which used a sample-barcoded 5' primer along with a J-beta primer mix. MiXCR, applied by TCRdb to the 5' RACE reads, yields one record per CDR3 protein. The sample comprises some 930,000 distinct CDR3 sequences, 25% to 30% of which are singletons, and about 9.4% rests with the top ten. These records were also assigned to another study, of T cells of mothers and their children.

Material: blood. The sequence was obtained from a woman aged 40 to 50 in good health. The V gene is TRBV3-1, the J gene TRBJ1-1; D gene ambiguous. CDR3 loop: CASSGLTGTEAFF. CDR3 in DNA: TGTGCCAGCAGCGGGCTAACGGGCACTGAAGCTTTCTTT.